The 9 T cell receptor beta chains presented below share a single source sample, sequenced in a study of blood T cells in healthy people across ages. Then a second PCR, running roughly 7 to 12 cycles, was carried out with a sample-barcoded 5' primer and a J-beta primer mix. MiXCR, applied by TCRdb to the 5' RACE reads, yields one record per CDR3 protein. Among approximately 800,000 distinct CDR3 sequences, less than 70% were seen once, and the ten largest hold roughly 40%. The sequenced sample consisted of blood. The receptors shown here come from a man at least 80 years old in good health.

This CDR3 reads CASSLGLPGGNVQETQYF. CDR3 in DNA: TGTGCCAGCAGCTTAGGCCTACCCGGCGGGAACGTCCAAGAGACCCAGTACTTC. V usage is TRBV13 and J usage is TRBJ2-5; D is perhaps TRBD2 (6 bases). There are 18 residues in the CDR3. Looked up from germline, CDR1 is PRHDT and CDR2 is FYEKMQ (reference sequence). Trimming removed 0 bases from V and 1 base from J, with 18 bases in between.

The table lists this clonotype with a count of one. The chain links TRBV21-1 to TRBJ2-3; TRBD1 is the table's D call, not checked against the DNA. TRBV21-1 is deemed a pseudogene. There are 18 residues in the CDR3. The CDR3 sequence: CASSKAGAGVKDTDTQYF. CDR3 nucleotide sequence: TGTGCCAGCAGCAAAGCAGGTGCGGGGGTGAAAGACACAGATACGCAGTATTTT.

This clonotype was found a few times. V and J are TRBV20-1 and TRBJ2-1, with D tentatively TRBD2 (6 bases). CDR3 length: 15 amino acids. From germline, CDR1 is DFQATT and CDR2 SNEGSKA (reference sequence). V gave up 6 bases and J gave up 4 bases, with 19 bases separating them. CDR3 amino acids: CSAGSDYAGYNEQFF. The DNA of the CDR3 is TGCAGTGCCGGGTCCGACTACGCGGGGTACAATGAGCAGTTCTTC.

The rearrangement joins TRBV3-1 to TRBJ2-1; possible D gene TRBD1, 5 bases. The CDR3 runs 15 residues. The V end lost 0 bases, the J end lost 10 bases, and 16 bases lay between the germline ends. Germline CDR1 LGHDT, CDR2 YNNKEL (reference sequence). The CDR3 loop reads CASSQDRVASYEQFF. CDR3 in DNA: TGTGCCAGCAGCCAAGACAGGGTGGCGTCCTACGAGCAGTTCTTC.

This chain links TRBV20-1 with TRBJ1-1, with a possible D match to TRBD1 (6 bases). Germline V gene data show CDR1 as DFQATT and CDR2 as SNEGSKA (reference sequence). CDR3 length: 15 amino acids. V was pared by 4 bases and J by 0 bases, with 15 bases between. The CDR3 loop is CSAKKPGAMNTEAFF. In DNA form, the CDR3 reads TGCAGTGCTAAAAAACCGGGGGCCATGAACACTGAAGCTTTCTTT.

This clonotype was seen only a few times. The chain carries TRBV11-2 and TRBJ2-1; the D gene is possibly TRBD2 (5 bases). The CDR3 is made up of 17 amino acids. Trimming removed 2 bases at V and 12 bases at J, with 26 bases between. Germline CDR1 SGHAT, CDR2 FQNNGV. The CDR3 DNA follows: TGTGCCAGCAGCTTATTAAGCGGTCCTCGGTTGGGCAGTGGGCAGTTCTTC. Its protein product is CASSLLSGPRLGSGQFF.

This clonotype was picked up a small number of times. This chain connects TRBV20-1 to TRBJ2-1, with D unclear. This CDR3 is 10 amino acids long. Germline assignment: CDR1 DFQATT and CDR2 SNEGSKA (reference sequence). The V end was cut by 7 bases, the J end by 12 bases, with 13 bases between. CDR3 region: CSGTADGQFF. The CDR3 nucleotides read TGCAGTGGTACGGCGGACGGGCAGTTCTTC.

The chain couples TRBV20-1 to TRBJ1-4; D not certain. The germline gives CDR1 DFQATT, CDR2 SNEGSKA (reference sequence). The CDR3 has 13 amino acids. V was trimmed by 0 bases and J by 6 bases, leaving 8 bases between them. CDR3 nucleotides: TGCAGTGCTAGAGATATGTCTGATGAAAAACTGTTTTTT. This codes for CSARDMSDEKLFF.

This clonotype was seen only once. The chain links TRBV19 to TRBJ2-1; unclear D gene. Germline V gene sequence: CDR1 LNHDA, CDR2 SQIVND (reference sequence). Trimming took 3 bases from V and 7 from J, leaving 7 bases between them. The CDR3 is 12 amino acids. The CDR3 DNA reads TGTGCCAGTAGTATTCAATGGAATGAGCAGTTCTTC. As protein: CASSIQWNEQFF.